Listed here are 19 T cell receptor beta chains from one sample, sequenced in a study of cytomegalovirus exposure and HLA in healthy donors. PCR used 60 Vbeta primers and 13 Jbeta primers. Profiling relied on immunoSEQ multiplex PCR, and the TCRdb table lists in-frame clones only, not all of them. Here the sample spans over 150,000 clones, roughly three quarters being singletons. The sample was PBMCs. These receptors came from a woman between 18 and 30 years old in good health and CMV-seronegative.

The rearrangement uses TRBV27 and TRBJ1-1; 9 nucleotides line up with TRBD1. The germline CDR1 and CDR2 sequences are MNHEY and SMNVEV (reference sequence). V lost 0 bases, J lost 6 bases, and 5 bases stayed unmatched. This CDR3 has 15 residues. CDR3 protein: CASSLSGQGGSEAFF. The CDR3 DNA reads TGTGCCAGCAGTTTATCGGGACAGGGAGGTTCTGAAGCTTTCTTT.

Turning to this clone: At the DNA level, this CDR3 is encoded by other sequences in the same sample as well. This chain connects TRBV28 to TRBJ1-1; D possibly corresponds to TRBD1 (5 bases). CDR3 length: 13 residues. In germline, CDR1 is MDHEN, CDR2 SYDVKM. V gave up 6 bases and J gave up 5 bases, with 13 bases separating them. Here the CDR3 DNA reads TGTGCCAGCAGCTGGGGAGGGGTTACTGAAGCTTTCTTT. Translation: CASSWGGVTEAFF.

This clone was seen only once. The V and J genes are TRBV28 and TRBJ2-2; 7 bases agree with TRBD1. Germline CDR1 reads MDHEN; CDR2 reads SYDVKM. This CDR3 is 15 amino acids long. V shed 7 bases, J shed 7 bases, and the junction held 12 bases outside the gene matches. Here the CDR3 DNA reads TGTGCCAGCATACGCTTAAGGGGGCAAGGCGGGGAGCTGTTTTTT. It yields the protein CASIRLRGQGGELFF.

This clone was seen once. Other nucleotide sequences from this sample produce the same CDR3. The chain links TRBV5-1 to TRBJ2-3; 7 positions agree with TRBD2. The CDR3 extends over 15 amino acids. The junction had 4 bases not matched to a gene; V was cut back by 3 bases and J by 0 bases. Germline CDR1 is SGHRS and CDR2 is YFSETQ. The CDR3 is CASSSGGGSTDTQYF. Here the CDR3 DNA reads TGCGCCAGCAGCTCGGGAGGAGGTAGCACAGATACGCAGTATTTT.

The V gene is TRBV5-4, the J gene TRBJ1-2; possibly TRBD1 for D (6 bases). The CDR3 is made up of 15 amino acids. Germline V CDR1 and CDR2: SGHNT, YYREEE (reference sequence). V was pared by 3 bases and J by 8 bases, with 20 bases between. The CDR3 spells CASSSPRTELGGYTF. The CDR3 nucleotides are TGTGCCAGCAGCTCACCCCGGACAGAGCTTGGGGGCTACACCTTC.

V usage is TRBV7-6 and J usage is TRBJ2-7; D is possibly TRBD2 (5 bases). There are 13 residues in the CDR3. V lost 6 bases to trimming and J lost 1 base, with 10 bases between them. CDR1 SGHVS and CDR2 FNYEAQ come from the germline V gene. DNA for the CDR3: TGTGCCAGCAGTAACCCGGGGTCCTACGAGCAGTACTTC. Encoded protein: CASSNPGSYEQYF. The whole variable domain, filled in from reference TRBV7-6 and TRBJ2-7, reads GAGVSQSPRYKVTKRGQDVALRCDPISGHVSLYWYRQALGQGPEFLTYFNYEAQQDKSGLPNDRFSAERPEGSISTLTIQRTEQRDSAMYRCASSNPGSYEQYFGPGTRLTVT.

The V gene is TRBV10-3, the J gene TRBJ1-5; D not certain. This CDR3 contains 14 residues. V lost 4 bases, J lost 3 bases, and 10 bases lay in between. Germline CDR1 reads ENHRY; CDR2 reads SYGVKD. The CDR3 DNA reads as TGTGCCATCAGTGCCCAAATCAACAATCAGCCCCAGCATTTT. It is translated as CAISAQINNQPQHF.

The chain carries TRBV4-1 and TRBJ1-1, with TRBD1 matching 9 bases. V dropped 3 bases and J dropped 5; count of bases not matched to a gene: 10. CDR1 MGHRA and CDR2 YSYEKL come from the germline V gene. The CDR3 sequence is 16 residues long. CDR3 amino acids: CASSHSPDRGGTEAFF. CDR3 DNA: TGCGCCAGCAGCCATTCACCGGACAGGGGAGGAACTGAAGCTTTCTTT.

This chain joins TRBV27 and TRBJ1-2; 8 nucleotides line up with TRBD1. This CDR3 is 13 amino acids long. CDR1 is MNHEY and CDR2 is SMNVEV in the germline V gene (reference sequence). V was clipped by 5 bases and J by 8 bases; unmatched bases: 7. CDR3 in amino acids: CASSPDRDWGYTF. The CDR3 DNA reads TGTGCCAGCAGTCCGGACAGGGATTGGGGCTACACCTTC.

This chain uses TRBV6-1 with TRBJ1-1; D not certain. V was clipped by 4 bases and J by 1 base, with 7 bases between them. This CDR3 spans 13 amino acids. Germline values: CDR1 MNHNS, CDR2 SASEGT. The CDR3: CASSAQPNTEAFF. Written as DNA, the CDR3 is TGTGCCAGCAGTGCACAGCCGAACACTGAAGCTTTCTTT.

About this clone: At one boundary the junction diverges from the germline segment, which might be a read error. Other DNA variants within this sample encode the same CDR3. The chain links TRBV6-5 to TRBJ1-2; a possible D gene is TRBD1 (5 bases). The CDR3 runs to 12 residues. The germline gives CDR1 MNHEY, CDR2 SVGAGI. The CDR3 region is CASAAGHYGYTF. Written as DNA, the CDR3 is TGCGCCAGCGCGGCGGGGCACTATGGCTACACCTTC.

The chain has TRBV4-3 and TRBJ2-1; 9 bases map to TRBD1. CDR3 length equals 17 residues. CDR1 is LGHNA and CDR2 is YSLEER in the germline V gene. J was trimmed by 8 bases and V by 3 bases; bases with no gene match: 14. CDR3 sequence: CASSQGRDRDFNDEQFF. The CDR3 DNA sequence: TGCGCCAGCAGCCAGGGCCGGGACAGGGATTTTAACGATGAGCAGTTCTTC.

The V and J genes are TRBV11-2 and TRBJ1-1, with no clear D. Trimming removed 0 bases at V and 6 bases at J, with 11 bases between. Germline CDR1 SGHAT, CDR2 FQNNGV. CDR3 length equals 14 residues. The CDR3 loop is CASSLDGAGAEAFF. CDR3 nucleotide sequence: TGTGCCAGCAGCTTAGATGGAGCCGGGGCTGAAGCTTTCTTT.

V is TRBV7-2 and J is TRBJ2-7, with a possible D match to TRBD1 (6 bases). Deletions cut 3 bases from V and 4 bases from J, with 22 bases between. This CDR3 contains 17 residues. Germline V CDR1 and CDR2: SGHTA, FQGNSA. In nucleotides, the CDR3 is TGTGCCAGCAGCTTTTCCCTCCGAGGGACACCTACTTACGAGCAGTACTTC. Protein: CASSFSLRGTPTYEQYF.

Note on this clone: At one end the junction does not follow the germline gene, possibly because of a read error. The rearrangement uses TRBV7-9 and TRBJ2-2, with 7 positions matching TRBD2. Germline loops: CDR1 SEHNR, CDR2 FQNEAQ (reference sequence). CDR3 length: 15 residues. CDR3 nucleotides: TGTGCCAGCAGGTTAGCGGGCCAAAACACCGGGGAGCTGTTTTTT. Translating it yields CASRLAGQNTGELFF.

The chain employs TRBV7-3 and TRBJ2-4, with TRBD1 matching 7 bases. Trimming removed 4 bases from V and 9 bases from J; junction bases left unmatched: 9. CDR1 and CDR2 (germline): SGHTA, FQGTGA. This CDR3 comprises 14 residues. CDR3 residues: CASSSGTDTFIQYF. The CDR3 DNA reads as TGTGCCAGCAGCTCCGGGACAGACACCTTCATTCAGTACTTC.

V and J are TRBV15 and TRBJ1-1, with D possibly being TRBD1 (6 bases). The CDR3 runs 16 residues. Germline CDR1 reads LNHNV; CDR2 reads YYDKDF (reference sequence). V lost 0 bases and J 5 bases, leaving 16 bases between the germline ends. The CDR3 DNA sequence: TGTGCCACCAGCAGAGACCTAGACAGGAAGAGAACTGAAGCTTTCTTT. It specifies CATSRDLDRKRTEAFF.

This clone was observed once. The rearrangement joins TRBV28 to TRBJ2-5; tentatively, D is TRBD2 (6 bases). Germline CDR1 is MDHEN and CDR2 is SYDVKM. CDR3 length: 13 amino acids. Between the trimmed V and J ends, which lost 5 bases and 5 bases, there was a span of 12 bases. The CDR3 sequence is CASSPGGRETQYF. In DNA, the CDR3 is TGTGCCAGCAGTCCCGGGGGTAGGGAGACCCAGTACTTC.

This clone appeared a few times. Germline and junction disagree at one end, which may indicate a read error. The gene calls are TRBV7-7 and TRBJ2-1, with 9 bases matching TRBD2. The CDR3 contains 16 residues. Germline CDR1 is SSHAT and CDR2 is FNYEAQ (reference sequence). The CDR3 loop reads CASSLDASGDWNEQFF. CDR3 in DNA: TGTGCTAGCAGCTTAGATGCTAGCGGGGATTGGAATGAGCAGTTCTTC.